Sequencing of this TCR beta chain was carried out in a study of cytomegalovirus exposure and HLA in healthy donors. Use of 60 Vbeta and 13 Jbeta primers characterized the PCR. The protocol was immunoSEQ multiplex PCR, while the TCRdb copy is restricted to in-frame clones and leaves out a portion. The sample holds around 100,000 clones, around 81% seen once. This clone was detected a few times. This CDR3 spans 12 amino acids. CDR1 is ENHRY, CDR2 SYGVKD, per germline. V shed 6 bases and J 5 bases; nucleotides not matched to a gene: 2. The chain employs TRBV10-3 and TRBJ2-5, with 8 positions matching TRBD2. The receptor was derived from a female donor in good health and CMV-seropositive. Input material: PBMCs. The CDR3 region has the DNA TGTGCCATCAGGGGACTAGACGAGACCCAGTACTTC. This codes for CAIRGLDETQYF.